This is a list of T cell receptor beta chains from one sample in a study of identical twins. TCRdb re-analysed the 5' RACE reads in MiXCR, keeping a single row per CDR3 protein. The sample includes about 470,000 distinct CDR3 sequences, 20% to 25% of them seen just once. This same sample was also part of a study on T cells expressing NK-cell markers.

What was sequenced was CD4+ T cells sorted from blood. The receptors stem from a woman between 18 and 29 years old in good health. The CDR3 runs from the conserved cysteine through the conserved F or W. Fields, in order: J gene, clone size, V gene, D gene, CDR3 DNA, CDR3 protein. The D gene is left open where the match is weak. Not every row has a clone size; where given, it reads once, few, many or a size class.

TRBJ2-2	few	TRBV12-3/TRBV12-4	.	TGTGCCAGCAGTTTACGGAGCGTGAACACCGGGGAGCTGTTTTTT	CASSLRSVNTGELFF
TRBJ1-1	few	TRBV7-8	.	TGTGCCAGCAGCTTATCGCATAACACTGAAGCTTTCTTT	CASSLSHNTEAFF
TRBJ2-3	many	TRBV7-2	.	TGTGCCAGCAGCTTAGCGGGATTCACAGATACGCAGTATTTT	CASSLAGFTDTQYF
TRBJ2-7	.	TRBV20-1	.	TGCAGTGCTAGTCCGGGCCGAGAGCAGTACTTC	CSASPGREQYF
TRBJ2-7	.	TRBV20-1	.	TGCAGTGCTAGGGGACGGGACTTTTTCGAGCAGTACTTC	CSARGRDFFEQYF
TRBJ2-7	few	TRBV6-5	.	TGTGCCAGCAGTTCGGATCCTGGTGAGCAGTACTTC	CASSSDPGEQYF
TRBJ2-3	few	TRBV3-1	.	TGTGCCAGCAGCCAGCGGGACGGCACAGATACGCAGTATTTT	CASSQRDGTDTQYF
TRBJ2-7	.	TRBV18	TRBD2	TGTGCCAGCTCATATTTTAGCGGGGGGAAATACGAGCAGTACTTC	CASSYFSGGKYEQYF
TRBJ2-1	.	TRBV5-6	TRBD2	TGTGCCAGCAGCTTGGCGTCTAGCGGGCACAGTGAGCAGTTCTTC	CASSLASSGHSEQFF
TRBJ1-1	.	TRBV5-1	.	TGCGCCAGCAGACTTGTGCCCGACACTGAAGCTTTCTTT	CASRLVPDTEAFF
TRBJ2-1	.	TRBV20-1	.	TGCAGTGCTAGAGCCGCTAGCTACAATGAGCAGTTCTTC	CSARAASYNEQFF
TRBJ2-7	.	TRBV3-1	.	TGTGCCAGCAGCCAACCACGGTCCGGGGCCGAGCAGTACTTC	CASSQPRSGAEQYF
TRBJ1-2	.	TRBV12-3/TRBV12-4	.	TGTGCCAGCAGTTCTCCTCGCCCACTAAGGGCTAACTATGGCTACACCTTC	CASSSPRPLRANYGYTF
TRBJ1-2	.	TRBV3-1	TRBD1	TGTGCCAGCAGCCAAGGGGGACAGGGCTATGGCTACACCTTC	CASSQGGQGYGYTF
TRBJ2-5	once	TRBV19	.	TGTGCCAGTAGTATCCTGGGGCAAGAGACCCAGTACTTC	CASSILGQETQYF
TRBJ2-3	few	TRBV7-2	.	TGTGCCACCTCGGGGAATACGCAGTATTTT	CATSGNTQYF
TRBJ1-2	.	TRBV7-2	.	TGTGCCAGCAGCGAAAGGGACTGGGACGCCTATGGCTACACCTTC	CASSERDWDAYGYTF